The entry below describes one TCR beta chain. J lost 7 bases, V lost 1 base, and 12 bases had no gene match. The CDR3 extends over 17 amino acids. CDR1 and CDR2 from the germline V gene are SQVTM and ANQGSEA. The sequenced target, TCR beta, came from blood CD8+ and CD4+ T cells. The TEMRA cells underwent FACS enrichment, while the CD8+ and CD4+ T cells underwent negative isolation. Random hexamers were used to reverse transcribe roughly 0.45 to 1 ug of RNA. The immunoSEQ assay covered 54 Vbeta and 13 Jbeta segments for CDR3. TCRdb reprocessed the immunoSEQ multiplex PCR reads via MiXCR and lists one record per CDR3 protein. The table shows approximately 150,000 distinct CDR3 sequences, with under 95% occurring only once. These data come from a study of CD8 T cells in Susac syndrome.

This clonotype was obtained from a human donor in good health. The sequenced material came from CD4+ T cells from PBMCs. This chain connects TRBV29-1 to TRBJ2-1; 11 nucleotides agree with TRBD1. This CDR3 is CSVEGRSGTGGANEQFF. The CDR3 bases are TGCAGCGTTGAAGGCAGGAGCGGGACAGGGGGAGCGAATGAGCAGTTCTTC.